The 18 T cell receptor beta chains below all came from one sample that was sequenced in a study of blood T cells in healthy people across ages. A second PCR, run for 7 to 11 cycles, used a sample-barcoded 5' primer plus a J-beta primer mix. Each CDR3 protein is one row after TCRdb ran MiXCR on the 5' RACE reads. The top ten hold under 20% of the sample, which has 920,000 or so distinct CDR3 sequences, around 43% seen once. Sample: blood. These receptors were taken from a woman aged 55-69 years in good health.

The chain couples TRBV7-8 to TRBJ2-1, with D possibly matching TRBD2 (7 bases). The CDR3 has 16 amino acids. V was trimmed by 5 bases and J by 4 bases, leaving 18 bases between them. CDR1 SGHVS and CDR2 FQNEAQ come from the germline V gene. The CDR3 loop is CASSRGGQRGYNEQFF. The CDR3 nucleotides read TGTGCCAGCAGCCGCGGGGGCCAGCGGGGATACAATGAGCAGTTCTTC. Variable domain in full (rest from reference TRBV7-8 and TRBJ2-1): GAGVSQSPRYKVAKRGQDVALRCDPISGHVSLFWYQQALGQGPEFLTYFQNEAQLDKSGLPSDRFFAERPEGSVSTLKIQRTQQEDSAVYLCASSRGGQRGYNEQFFGPGTRLTVL.

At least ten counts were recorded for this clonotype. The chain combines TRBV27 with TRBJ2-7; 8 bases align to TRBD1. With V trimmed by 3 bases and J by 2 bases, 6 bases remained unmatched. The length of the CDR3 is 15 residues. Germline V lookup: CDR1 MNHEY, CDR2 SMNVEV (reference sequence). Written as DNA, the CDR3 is TGTGCCAGCAGTTTGAAGGGACAGGCGGCCTACGAGCAGTACTTC. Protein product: CASSLKGQAAYEQYF.

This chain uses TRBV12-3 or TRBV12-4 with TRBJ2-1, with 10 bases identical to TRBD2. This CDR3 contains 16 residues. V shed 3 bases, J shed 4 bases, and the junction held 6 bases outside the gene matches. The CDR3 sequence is CASSLTIAGGYNEQFF. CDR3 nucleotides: TGTGCCAGCAGTTTGACCATAGCGGGAGGTTACAATGAGCAGTTCTTC.

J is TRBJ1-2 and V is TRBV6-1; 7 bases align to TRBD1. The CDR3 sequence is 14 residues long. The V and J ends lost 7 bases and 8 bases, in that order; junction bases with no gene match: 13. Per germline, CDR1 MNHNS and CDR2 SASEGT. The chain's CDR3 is CASTTGTALWGYTF. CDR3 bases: TGTGCCAGCACCACAGGGACAGCTCTTTGGGGCTACACCTTC.

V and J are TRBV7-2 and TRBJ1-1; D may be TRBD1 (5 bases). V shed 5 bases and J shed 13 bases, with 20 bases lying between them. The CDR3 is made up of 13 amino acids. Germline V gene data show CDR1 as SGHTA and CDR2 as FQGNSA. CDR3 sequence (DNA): TGTGCCAGCAGCCCGAACAGGTCCCGGGGGGTTTTCTTT. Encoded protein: CASSPNRSRGVFF.

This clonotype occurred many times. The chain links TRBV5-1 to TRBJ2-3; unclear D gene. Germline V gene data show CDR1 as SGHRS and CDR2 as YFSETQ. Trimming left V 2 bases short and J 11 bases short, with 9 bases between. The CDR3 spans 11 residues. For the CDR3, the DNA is TGCGCCAGCAGCTTAGACCGAAGGCAGTATTTT. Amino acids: CASSLDRRQYF. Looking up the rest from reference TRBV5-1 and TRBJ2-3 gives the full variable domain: KAGVTQTPRYLIKTRGQQVTLSCSPISGHRSVSWYQQTPGQGLQFLFEYFSETQRNKGNFPGRFSGRQFSNSRSEMNVSTLELGDSALYLCASSLDRRQYFGPGTRLTVL.

CDR3 nucleotides: TGTGCCAGCAGCTTACTAGCGGGAGGGCCTCCTCGTCCTTACGAGCAGTACTTC. Protein sequence: CASSLLAGGPPRPYEQYF. The chain is built from TRBV11-2 and TRBJ2-7, with 12 bases matching TRBD2. The CDR3 length is 18 residues. In germline, CDR1 is SGHAT, CDR2 FQNNGV. With 2 bases clipped from V and 4 bases from J, the junction kept 12 bases outside the gene matches.

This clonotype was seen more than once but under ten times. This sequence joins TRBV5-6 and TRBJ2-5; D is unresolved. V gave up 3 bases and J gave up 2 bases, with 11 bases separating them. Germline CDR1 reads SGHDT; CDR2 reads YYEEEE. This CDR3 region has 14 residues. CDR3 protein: CASSSQAIQETQYF. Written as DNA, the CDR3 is TGTGCCAGCAGCTCACAAGCGATTCAAGAGACCCAGTACTTC.

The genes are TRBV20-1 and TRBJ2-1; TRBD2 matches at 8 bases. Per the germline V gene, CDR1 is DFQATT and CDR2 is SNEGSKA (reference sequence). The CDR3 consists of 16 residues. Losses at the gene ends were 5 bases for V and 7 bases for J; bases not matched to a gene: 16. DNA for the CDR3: TGCAGTGCTGCCCCCCTGGACGGGAGGGCCTGGAATGAGCAGTTCTTC. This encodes CSAAPLDGRAWNEQFF.

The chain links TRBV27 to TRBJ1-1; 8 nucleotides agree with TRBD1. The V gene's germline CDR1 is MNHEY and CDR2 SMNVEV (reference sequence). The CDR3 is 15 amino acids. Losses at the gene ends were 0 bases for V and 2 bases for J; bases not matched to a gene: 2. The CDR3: CASSLSDRVNTEAFF. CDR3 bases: TGTGCCAGCAGTTTATCGGACAGGGTAAACACTGAAGCTTTCTTT.

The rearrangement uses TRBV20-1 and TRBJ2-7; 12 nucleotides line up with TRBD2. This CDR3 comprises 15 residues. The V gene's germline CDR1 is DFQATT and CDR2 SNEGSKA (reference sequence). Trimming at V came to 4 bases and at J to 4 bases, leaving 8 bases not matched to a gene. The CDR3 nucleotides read TGCAGTGCTACGGCTAGCGGGAGGGCCGGATACGAGCAGTACTTC. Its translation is CSATASGRAGYEQYF.

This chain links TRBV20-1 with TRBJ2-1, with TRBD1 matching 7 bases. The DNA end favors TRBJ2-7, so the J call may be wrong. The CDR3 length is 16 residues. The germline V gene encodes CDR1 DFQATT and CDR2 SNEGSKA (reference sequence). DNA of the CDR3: TGCAGTGCTAGATCCGGTACAGGGGCCTCCTACAATGAGCAGTACTTC. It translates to CSARSGTGASYNEQYF.

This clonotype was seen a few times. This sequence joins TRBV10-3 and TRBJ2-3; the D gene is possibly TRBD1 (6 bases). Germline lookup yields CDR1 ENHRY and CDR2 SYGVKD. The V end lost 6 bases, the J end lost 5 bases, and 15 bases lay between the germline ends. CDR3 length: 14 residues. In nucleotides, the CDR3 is TGTGCCATCAGAGATCAGGGGCTTGGAGATACGCAGTATTTT. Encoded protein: CAIRDQGLGDTQYF.

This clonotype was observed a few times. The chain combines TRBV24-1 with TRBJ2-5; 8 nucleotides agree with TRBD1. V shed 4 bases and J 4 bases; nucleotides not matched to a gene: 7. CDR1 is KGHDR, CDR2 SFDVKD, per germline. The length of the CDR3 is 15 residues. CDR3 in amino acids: CATSDSDRGGETQYF. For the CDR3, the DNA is TGTGCCACCAGTGACTCCGACAGGGGAGGAGAGACCCAGTACTTC.

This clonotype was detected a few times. CDR3 sequence reads: CASSYSHSGYGYTF. The CDR3, as DNA: TGTGCCAGCAGTTACTCTCACAGCGGATATGGCTACACCTTC. J is TRBJ1-2 and V is TRBV6-5; the D is unclear. The germline V gene has CDR1 MNHEY and CDR2 SVGAGI. This CDR3 is 14 amino acids long. V shed 0 bases and J shed 5 bases, with 10 bases lying between them.

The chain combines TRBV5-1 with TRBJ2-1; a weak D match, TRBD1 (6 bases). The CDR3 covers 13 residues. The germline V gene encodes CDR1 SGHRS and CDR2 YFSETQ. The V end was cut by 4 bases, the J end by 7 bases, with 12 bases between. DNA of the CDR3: TGCGCCAGCAGCCCTGTGGGGGCAAATGAGCAGTTCTTC. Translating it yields CASSPVGANEQFF.

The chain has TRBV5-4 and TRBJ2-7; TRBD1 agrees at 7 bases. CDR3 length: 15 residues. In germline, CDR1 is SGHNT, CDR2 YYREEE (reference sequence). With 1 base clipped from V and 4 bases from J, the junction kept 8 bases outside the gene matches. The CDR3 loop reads CASSLRTGSLYEQYF. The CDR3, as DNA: TGTGCCAGCAGCTTGCGGACAGGTTCCCTTTACGAGCAGTACTTC.

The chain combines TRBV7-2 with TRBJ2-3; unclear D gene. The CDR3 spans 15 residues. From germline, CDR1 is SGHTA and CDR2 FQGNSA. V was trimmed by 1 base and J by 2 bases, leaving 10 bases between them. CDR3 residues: CASSLVLADTDTQYF. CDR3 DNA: TGTGCCAGCAGCTTAGTCTTGGCGGACACAGATACGCAGTATTTT.